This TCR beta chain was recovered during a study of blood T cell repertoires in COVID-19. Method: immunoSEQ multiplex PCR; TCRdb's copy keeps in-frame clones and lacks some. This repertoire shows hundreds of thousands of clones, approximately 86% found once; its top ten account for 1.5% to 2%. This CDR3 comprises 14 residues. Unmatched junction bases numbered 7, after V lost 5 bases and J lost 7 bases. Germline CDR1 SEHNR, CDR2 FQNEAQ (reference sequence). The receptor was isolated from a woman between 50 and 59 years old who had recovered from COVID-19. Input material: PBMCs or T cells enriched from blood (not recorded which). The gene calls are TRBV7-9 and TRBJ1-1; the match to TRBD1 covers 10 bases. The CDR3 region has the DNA TGTGCCAGCAGCGAAGGGACAGGGGCCCTTGAAGCTTTCTTT. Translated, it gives CASSEGTGALEAFF.